These 25 T cell receptor beta chains share one sample of origin, sequenced in a study of long-term antiretroviral therapy in people with HIV. At the survey level, the v3.0 immunoSEQ assay was run. Generated by immunoSEQ multiplex PCR, the TCRdb table keeps only in-frame clones and is missing some. The table shows tens of thousands of clones, with roughly 96% occurring only once. The source was unsorted PBMCs, collected 3.7 years after starting antiretroviral therapy. The receptors shown here come from a woman between 45 and 65 years old with HIV.

The chain uses TRBV27 and TRBJ2-7; D might be TRBD2 (5 bases). The V end lost 5 bases, the J end lost 0 bases, and 14 bases lay between the germline ends. The CDR3 has 15 residues. Germline V gene lookup returns CDR1 MNHEY and CDR2 SMNVEV (reference sequence). CDR3 coding DNA: TGTGCCAGCAGTCAAGGACTGGGGAGCTCCTACGAGCAGTACTTC. Its translation is CASSQGLGSSYEQYF.

The genes are TRBV6-1 and TRBJ1-5, with D perhaps matching TRBD1 (5 bases). Trimming removed 8 bases at V and 3 bases at J, with 11 bases between. Germline V gives CDR1 MNHNS, CDR2 SASEGT. The CDR3 length is 13 residues. The CDR3 region has the DNA TGTGCCAGCTATCCGGGACTCAATCAGCCCCAGCATTTT. This translates into CASYPGLNQPQHF.

The chain employs TRBV13 and TRBJ1-1; D gene ambiguous. The CDR3 totals 13 residues. From germline, CDR1 is PRHDT and CDR2 FYEKMQ (reference sequence). V lost 2 bases and J lost 1, with 5 bases in between. The DNA for the CDR3 is TGTGCCAGCAGCTTACGGGAGAACACTGAAGCTTTCTTT. Translation gives CASSLRENTEAFF.

This chain uses TRBV19 with TRBJ2-3, with TRBD1 identical over 9 bases. Trimming at V came to 2 bases and at J to 1 base, leaving 4 bases not matched to a gene. The CDR3 covers 16 residues. Per germline, CDR1 LNHDA and CDR2 SQIVND (reference sequence). The CDR3 here is CASSIPGQGGTDTQYF. DNA for the CDR3: TGTGCCAGTAGTATACCGGGACAGGGAGGCACAGATACGCAGTATTTT. Full variable domain (rest looked up from reference TRBV19 and TRBJ2-3): DGGITQSPKYLFRKEGQNVTLSCEQNLNHDAMYWYRQDPGQGLRLIYYSQIVNDFQKGDIAEGYSVSREKKESFPLTVTSAQKNPTAFYLCASSIPGQGGTDTQYFGPGTRLTVL.

This clone was observed once. The genes are TRBV27 and TRBJ1-1, with D unclear. Trimming took 6 bases from V and 0 from J, leaving 5 bases between them. Germline loops: CDR1 MNHEY, CDR2 SMNVEV (reference sequence). CDR3 length: 12 amino acids. The CDR3 loop reads CASRQMNTEAFF. The CDR3 DNA sequence: TGTGCCAGCAGGCAAATGAACACTGAAGCTTTCTTT.

The gene calls are TRBV5-1 and TRBJ1-6; D is unclear. Trimming shortened V by 0 bases and J by 7 bases, and 11 bases separated the two germline ends. CDR1 is SGHRS and CDR2 is YFSETQ in the germline V gene. This CDR3 contains 15 residues. CDR3 nucleotide sequence: TGCGCCAGCAGCTTGGGGGCAGCCACAAATTCACCCCTCCACTTT. It encodes CASSLGAATNSPLHF.

The CDR3: CASRPGQGAYEQYF. CDR3 coding DNA: TGTGCCAGCAGGCCGGGACAGGGGGCCTACGAGCAGTACTTC. The chain has TRBV5-5 and TRBJ2-7, with 11 positions matching TRBD1. Germline V CDR1 and CDR2: SGHKS, YYEKEE (reference sequence). This CDR3 contains 14 residues. Unmatched junction bases numbered 3, after V lost 5 bases and J lost 2 bases.

This rearrangement joins TRBV29-1 to TRBJ1-5; 10 bases are a match to TRBD1. CDR3 length: 12 amino acids. The junction had 1 base not matched to a gene; V was cut back by 4 bases and J by 7 bases. The germline gives CDR1 SQVTM, CDR2 ANQGSEA. The CDR3 is CSVAGQGQPQHF. The CDR3 region has the DNA TGCAGCGTTGCGGGACAGGGGCAGCCCCAGCATTTT.

The chain couples TRBV4-2 to TRBJ2-6, with a weak D call TRBD1 (6 bases). The germline V gene has CDR1 LGHNA and CDR2 YNFKEQ. The CDR3 contains 17 residues. The germline V and J ends were trimmed by 1 base and 4 bases, with 14 bases remaining between them. The CDR3 region has the DNA TGTGCCAGCAGCCAAGGGGCAGGGGCGCGAGGGGCCAACGTCCTGACTTTC. Translation gives CASSQGAGARGANVLTF.

V and J are TRBV5-6 and TRBJ1-2, with D possibly TRBD1 on 5 matching bases. CDR3 length: 14 amino acids. V lost 4 bases to trimming and J lost 3 bases, with 13 bases between them. The germline gives CDR1 SGHDT, CDR2 YYEEEE. The CDR3 spells CASSIRGADYGYTF. For the CDR3, the DNA is TGTGCCAGCAGCATAAGGGGCGCGGACTATGGCTACACCTTC.

The chain recombines TRBV5-1 with TRBJ2-3, with D possibly TRBD2 on 5 matching bases. CDR1 SGHRS and CDR2 YFSETQ come from the germline V gene. The ends were cut back, 3 bases at V and 5 bases at J, with 7 bases in the middle. This CDR3 is 12 amino acids long. CDR3 amino acids: CASSSGLDTQYF. DNA of the CDR3: TGCGCCAGCAGCTCGGGGTTAGATACGCAGTATTTT. The full variable domain, rest sourced from reference TRBV5-1 and TRBJ2-3, is KAGVTQTPRYLIKTRGQQVTLSCSPISGHRSVSWYQQTPGQGLQFLFEYFSETQRNKGNFPGRFSGRQFSNSRSEMNVSTLELGDSALYLCASSSGLDTQYFGPGTRLTVL.

This clone has a single count. The chain recombines TRBV9 with TRBJ1-2; 9 bases align to TRBD1. Germline CDR1 is SGDLS and CDR2 is YYNGEE. J was trimmed by 2 bases and V by 0 bases; bases with no gene match: 5. The CDR3 extends over 16 amino acids. CDR3: CASSVAGTGRNYGYTF. The CDR3 DNA reads TGTGCCAGCAGCGTAGCTGGGACAGGGAGAAACTATGGCTACACCTTC.

V usage is TRBV7-3 and J usage is TRBJ1-3, with D unresolved. CDR1 is SGHTA, CDR2 FQGTGA, per germline. Trimming left V 1 base short and J 3 bases short, with 16 bases between. The CDR3 has 17 amino acids. The CDR3 DNA is TGTGCCAGCAGCTTAATGCAGGCCGGCCTGAGTGGAAACACCATATATTTT. This codes for CASSLMQAGLSGNTIYF.

The rearrangement links TRBV7-2 to TRBJ2-2; weak D call: TRBD1 (6 bases). The CDR3 covers 14 residues. Trimming pared 5 bases from V and 1 base from J, leaving 8 bases between. Germline-derived CDR1 and CDR2 are SGHTA and FQGNSA. CDR3 sequence reads: CASSPGQNTGELFF. The CDR3 nucleotides are TGTGCCAGCAGCCCGGGACAGAACACCGGGGAGCTGTTTTTT. Looking up the rest from reference TRBV7-2 and TRBJ2-2 gives the full variable domain: GAGVSQSPSNKVTEKGKDVELRCDPISGHTALYWYRQSLGQGLEFLIYFQGNSAPDKSGLPSDRFSAERTGGSVSTLTIQRTQQEDSAVYLCASSPGQNTGELFFGEGSRLTVL.

The chain carries TRBV5-6 and TRBJ2-3, with 10 bases matching TRBD2. CDR3 length: 12 residues. CDR1 is SGHDT, CDR2 YYEEEE, per germline. J lost 11 bases, V lost 1 base, and 1 base had no gene match. Here the CDR3 DNA reads TGTGCCAGCAGCTTGATAGCGGGGGGGCAGTATTTT. This codes for CASSLIAGGQYF. The whole variable domain, remainder taken from reference TRBV5-6 and TRBJ2-3, is DAGVTQSPTHLIKTRGQQVTLRCSPKSGHDTVSWYQQALGQGPQFIFQYYEEEERQRGNFPDRFSGHQFPNYSSELNVNALLLGDSALYLCASSLIAGGQYFGPGTRLTVL.

V gene TRBV19 combines with J gene TRBJ1-3; no clear D. V was trimmed by 3 bases and J by 0 bases, leaving 6 bases between them. There are 14 residues in the CDR3. Germline V CDR1 and CDR2: LNHDA, SQIVND (reference sequence). CDR3 sequence (DNA): TGTGCCAGTAGTATCGAGAGCTCTGGAAACACCATATATTTT. Amino acid sequence: CASSIESSGNTIYF.

The chain carries TRBV19 and TRBJ2-5; a possible D gene is TRBD1 (5 bases). Per the germline V gene, CDR1 is LNHDA and CDR2 is SQIVND (reference sequence). The CDR3 is 10 amino acids. Trimming pared 11 bases from V and 5 bases from J, leaving 9 bases between. CDR3 amino acids: CAAGPETQYF. For the CDR3, the DNA is TGTGCCGCAGGGCCGGAGACCCAGTACTTC.

This clone appeared a single time. The CDR3 bases are TGTGCCAGCAGCGTATCGGGGGGGGGTTTGACAGATACGCAGTATTTT. The encoded protein is CASSVSGGGLTDTQYF. The chain carries TRBV9 and TRBJ2-3; 8 nucleotides align to TRBD2. The CDR3 has 16 amino acids. The V segment lost 1 base and the J segment 3 bases; nucleotides outside the gene matches: 7. Per the germline V gene, CDR1 is SGDLS and CDR2 is YYNGEE.

V gene TRBV30 combines with J gene TRBJ2-7; 10 bases align to TRBD2. J gave up 3 bases and V 0 bases, and 5 bases lay outside the gene matches. CDR3 length: 15 amino acids. The germline V gene has CDR1 GTSNPN and CDR2 SVGIG (reference sequence). The CDR3 bases are TGTGCCTGGAGTGTACGGGGACTAGCGAACTACGAGCAGTACTTC. Protein product: CAWSVRGLANYEQYF.

By proportion, this clone is medium-sized (0.01 to 0.1%). The genes are TRBV7-9 and TRBJ1-2; no definite D call. The germline V and J ends were trimmed by 5 bases and 0 bases, with 16 bases remaining between them. The length of the CDR3 is 16 residues. CDR1 and CDR2 from the germline V gene are SEHNR and FQNEAQ (reference sequence). The CDR3 loop reads CASSKVSGSANYGYTF. CDR3 nucleotide sequence: TGTGCCAGCAGCAAGGTTTCGGGATCAGCTAACTATGGCTACACCTTC.

The chain couples TRBV5-5 to TRBJ1-3, with no clear D. The CDR3 extends over 15 amino acids. V was pared by 2 bases and J by 2 bases, with 11 bases between. Per the germline V gene, CDR1 is SGHKS and CDR2 is YYEKEE (reference sequence). This chain's CDR3 is CASSFRRDPGNTIYF. Here the CDR3 DNA reads TGTGCCAGCAGCTTTCGCAGAGACCCTGGAAACACCATATATTTT.

The gene calls are TRBV9 and TRBJ2-2; the D is unclear. The CDR3 consists of 15 residues. In germline, CDR1 is SGDLS, CDR2 YYNGEE. V lost 2 bases and J 4 bases, leaving 12 bases between the germline ends. The CDR3 loop is CASSVTVGPTGELFF. The CDR3 DNA reads TGTGCCAGCAGCGTTACCGTGGGCCCCACCGGGGAGCTGTTTTTT.

V gene TRBV9 combines with J gene TRBJ2-7, with 8 bases lining up with TRBD2. This CDR3 comprises 14 residues. The V gene's germline CDR1 is SGDLS and CDR2 YYNGEE. Losses at the gene ends were 5 bases for V and 7 bases for J; bases not matched to a gene: 11. The CDR3 DNA is TGTGCCAGCAGTCCTACGGGGGGGGGACGGGAGCAGTACTTC. Its protein is CASSPTGGGREQYF.

The genes are TRBV9 and TRBJ1-2; D is unresolved. The V gene's germline CDR1 is SGDLS and CDR2 YYNGEE. The CDR3 is 13 amino acids. The V and J ends lost 1 base and 8 bases respectively, with 12 bases between them. The CDR3 region is CASSVREGYGYTF. As DNA, the CDR3 is TGTGCCAGCAGCGTAAGGGAGGGTTACGGCTACACCTTC.

The chain recombines TRBV7-9 with TRBJ2-1; 10 bases match TRBD2. This CDR3 contains 15 residues. Germline values: CDR1 SEHNR, CDR2 FQNEAQ (reference sequence). The V segment lost 4 bases and the J segment 8 bases; nucleotides outside the gene matches: 8. In DNA, the CDR3 is TGTGCCAGCAGCTGGAGCGGGGGGGCCTTCGATGAGCAGTTCTTC. As protein: CASSWSGGAFDEQFF.